The 22 T cell receptor beta chains below come from one sample, sequenced in a study of technical replicates of blood from a few donors (dated by TCRdb to 2017 to 2019). The method behind the library was the immunoSEQ multiplex PCR assay. TCRdb re-hosts the immuneACCESS table, in-frame sequences only. Its copies lack some clones; in the studies checked, an unresolved V gene accounts for under half of them, and the cause for the rest is not known. In all, the sample holds 80,000 to 95,000 clones, and around 95% of those were seen once. The ten largest clones represent roughly 0.24% of the sample. Sequencing was carried out using T cells isolated from PBMCs. These receptors were taken from a human donor in good health.

This clone was observed once. The chain carries TRBV7-9 and TRBJ2-7, with 8 bases matching TRBD1. CDR1 SEHNR and CDR2 FQNEAQ come from the germline V gene (reference sequence). This CDR3 has 15 residues. V shed 4 bases, J shed 5 bases, and the junction held 10 bases outside the gene matches. The CDR3 protein is CASSSASDRGNEQYF. The CDR3 DNA reads as TGTGCCAGCAGCTCTGCTTCCGACAGGGGTAACGAGCAGTACTTC. Complete variable domain (other parts from reference TRBV7-9 and TRBJ2-7): DTGVSQNPRHKITKRGQNVTFRCDPISEHNRLYWYRQTLGQGPEFLTYFQNEAQLEKSRLLSDRFSAERPKGSFSTLEIQRTEQGDSAMYLCASSSASDRGNEQYFGPGTRLTVT.

The chain carries TRBV21-1 and TRBJ2-1; no check of the table's D call, TRBD1, against the DNA was made. TRBV21-1 constitutes a pseudogene. The CDR3 is 17 residues long. CDR3 bases: TGTGCCAGCAGCAATTGTCACGGGGACAGGGGATACAATGAGCAGTTCTTC. Its protein product is CASSNCHGDRGYNEQFF.

In its sample, this clone was seen once. This chain uses TRBV7-9 with TRBJ2-7; 8 bases are a match to TRBD1. Germline V lookup: CDR1 SEHNR, CDR2 FQNEAQ (reference sequence). The CDR3 has 14 residues. The trim removed 5 bases at V and 4 bases at J, leaving 7 bases unmatched. The CDR3 DNA follows: TGTGCCAGCAGCCCCCGGGACAGGATATACGAGCAGTACTTC. Translating gives CASSPRDRIYEQYF.

The chain recombines TRBV27 with TRBJ1-1; D unclear. CDR3 length equals 13 residues. V dropped 4 bases and J dropped 4 bases, with 10 bases sitting between them. The germline V gene encodes CDR1 MNHEY and CDR2 SMNVEV (reference sequence). The CDR3 sequence: CASSWAGPTEAFF. CDR3 DNA sequence: TGTGCCAGCAGTTGGGCGGGCCCCACTGAAGCTTTCTTT.

J is TRBJ1-1 and V is TRBV11-3; TRBD1 matches at 7 bases. CDR3 length equals 13 residues. CDR1 SGHNT and CDR2 YENEEA come from the germline V gene. V lost 3 bases to trimming and J lost 8 bases; unmatched junction nucleotides: 6. CDR3 loop: CASSFRGVWEAFF. The DNA for the CDR3 is TGTGCCAGCAGCTTCAGGGGGGTTTGGGAAGCTTTCTTT.

This clone has only one observation. The rearrangement joins TRBV2 to TRBJ2-1; 12 bases line up with TRBD2. Germline CDR1 SNHLY, CDR2 FYNNEI. Trimming at V came to 6 bases and at J to 7 bases, leaving 7 bases not matched to a gene. The CDR3 loop spans 15 amino acids. The CDR3 reads CASRVLAGGRNEQFF. CDR3 in DNA: TGTGCCAGCAGAGTCCTAGCGGGGGGGCGGAATGAGCAGTTCTTC.

Turning to this clone: The junction shows a germline mismatch at one end, possibly a read error. The V gene is TRBV4-2, the J gene TRBJ2-4, with TRBD2 matching over 10 bases. CDR1 is LGHNA and CDR2 is YNFKEQ in the germline V gene. This CDR3 comprises 11 residues. The CDR3: CASSLGTSVHF. The CDR3 DNA is TGTGCCAGCAGCCTCGGGACTAGCGTACACTTC.

The chain combines TRBV15 with TRBJ1-2; 9 positions match TRBD1. The trim removed 2 bases at V and 0 bases at J, leaving 10 bases unmatched. The CDR3 spans 18 residues. The germline V gene encodes CDR1 LNHNV and CDR2 YYDKDF (reference sequence). In DNA, the CDR3 is TGTGCCACCAGCAGACACCGGGACAGGGTATTAGCTAACTATGGCTACACCTTC. Translating it yields CATSRHRDRVLANYGYTF.

V is TRBV5-6 and J is TRBJ2-3; TRBD2 agrees at 9 bases. Per germline, CDR1 SGHDT and CDR2 YYEEEE. The V and J ends lost 4 bases and 2 bases, in that order; junction bases with no gene match: 5. The CDR3 length is 15 residues. The CDR3 reads CASSPGLAATDTQYF. Here the CDR3 DNA reads TGTGCCAGCAGCCCGGGACTAGCTGCCACAGATACGCAGTATTTT.

The chain links TRBV2 to TRBJ2-1, with D perhaps matching TRBD2 (5 bases). Deletions cut 3 bases from V and 9 bases from J, with 9 bases between. Germline CDR1 SNHLY, CDR2 FYNNEI. CDR3 length: 12 amino acids. The CDR3 bases are TGTGCCAGCAGTGATGAGGGTAGTGAGCAGTTCTTC. Translated, it gives CASSDEGSEQFF.

V and J are TRBV2 and TRBJ2-1; perhaps TRBD2 as D (6 bases). V dropped 0 bases and J dropped 5 bases, with 14 bases sitting between them. The CDR3 has 16 residues. In germline, CDR1 is SNHLY, CDR2 FYNNEI. CDR3 sequence: CASSEARRGTNNEQFF. Here the CDR3 DNA reads TGTGCCAGCAGTGAAGCGCGACGGGGGACCAACAATGAGCAGTTCTTC.

The V gene is TRBV10-1, the J gene TRBJ2-7, with D perhaps TRBD2 (6 bases). Germline CDR1 WNHNN, CDR2 SYGVQD (reference sequence). There are 16 residues in the CDR3. The germline V and J ends were trimmed by 4 bases and 4 bases, with 20 bases remaining between them. CDR3 nucleotides: TGCGCCAGCAGTGGGCACCGGGAGTGGCATTTTTACGAGCAGTACTTC. This gives the protein CASSGHREWHFYEQYF.

The chain recombines TRBV15 with TRBJ1-1; D remains ambiguous. V lost 0 bases and J 2 bases, leaving 7 bases between the germline ends. Per the germline V gene, CDR1 is LNHNV and CDR2 is YYDKDF (reference sequence). This CDR3 spans 14 amino acids. The DNA for the CDR3 is TGTGCCACCAGCAGAGATCAGGTAAACACTGAAGCTTTCTTT. This translates into CATSRDQVNTEAFF.

This clone is medium-sized within its sample. The chain is built from TRBV13 and TRBJ1-6, with D perhaps matching TRBD1 (6 bases). CDR1 and CDR2 (germline): PRHDT, FYEKMQ (reference sequence). This CDR3 has 16 amino acids. V lost 6 bases to trimming and J lost 2 bases, with 14 bases between them. The CDR3 coding sequence is TGTGCCAGCAGTTTACAGGGATCTACCTATAATTCACCCCTCCACTTT. Residues: CASSLQGSTYNSPLHF. The variable domain in full, with the rest retrieved from reference TRBV13 and TRBJ1-6, is AAGVIQSPRHLIKEKRETATLKCYPIPRHDTVYWYQQGPGQDPQFLISFYEKMQSDKGSIPDRFSAQQFSDYHSELNMSSLELGDSALYFCASSLQGSTYNSPLHFGNGTRLTVT.

The J gene is TRBJ1-2, the V gene TRBV7-8; no clear D gene. This CDR3 spans 13 amino acids. Per germline, CDR1 SGHVS and CDR2 FQNEAQ. The V and J ends lost 1 base and 3 bases respectively, with 6 bases between them. Written as DNA, the CDR3 is TGTGCCAGCAGCTTAGTTATTGACTATGGCTACACCTTC. Its translation: CASSLVIDYGYTF.

The chain uses TRBV2 and TRBJ1-1; 8 positions agree with TRBD1. Germline assignment: CDR1 SNHLY and CDR2 FYNNEI. The CDR3 consists of 14 residues. The V gene end was trimmed by 4 bases and the J gene end by 4 bases; junction bases not matched to a gene: 5. The CDR3 here is CASSVYRGVTEAFF. As DNA, the CDR3 is TGTGCCAGCAGTGTATACAGGGGGGTCACTGAAGCTTTCTTT.

This clone turned up a few times. The gene calls are TRBV28 and TRBJ1-1; D might be TRBD1 (6 bases). CDR1 is MDHEN, CDR2 SYDVKM, per germline. Between the trimmed V and J ends, which lost 3 bases and 3 bases, there was a span of 14 bases. The CDR3 loop spans 15 amino acids. The DNA of the CDR3 is TGTGCCAGCAGTTTGTATGGGGGCAGAGACACTGAAGCTTTCTTT. It codes for CASSLYGGRDTEAFF.

This chain connects TRBV4-1 to TRBJ1-1; possibly TRBD1 for D (5 bases). Germline CDR1 and CDR2: MGHRA and YSYEKL. Trimming removed 0 bases at V and 8 bases at J, with 13 bases between. The CDR3 length is 14 residues. CDR3 region: CASSQEYGGVEAFF. The CDR3 DNA sequence: TGCGCCAGCAGCCAAGAATACGGGGGGGTGGAAGCTTTCTTT.

This clone was seen just once. CDR3 in amino acids: CASSLGGRAYEQYF. CDR3 nucleotides: TGTGCCAGCAGTTTAGGCGGGAGGGCCTACGAGCAGTACTTC. J is TRBJ2-7 and V is TRBV27; 9 positions match TRBD2. With 2 bases clipped from V and 2 bases from J, the junction kept 1 base outside the gene matches. Germline V lookup: CDR1 MNHEY, CDR2 SMNVEV (reference sequence). There are 14 residues in the CDR3.

The V gene is TRBV5-1, the J gene TRBJ2-5, with 8 bases lining up with TRBD2. Germline V gene data show CDR1 as SGHRS and CDR2 as YFSETQ. The CDR3 contains 13 residues. With V trimmed by 4 bases and J by 3 bases, 2 bases remained unmatched. CDR3 sequence reads: CASSLLAEETQYF. CDR3 DNA: TGCGCCAGCAGCCTACTAGCGGAAGAGACCCAGTACTTC.

The CDR3 bases are TGTGCCAGCAGCGTGACACTCGGCGCTTTTCAGCCCCAGCATTTT. As protein: CASSVTLGAFQPQHF. V and J are TRBV7-3 and TRBJ1-5; D is unclear. The CDR3 runs 15 residues. The V gene lost 5 bases and the J gene lost 6 bases, with 17 bases spanning the gap. Germline V gene sequence: CDR1 SGHTA, CDR2 FQGTGA.

The chain uses TRBV7-9 and TRBJ1-1; D is unclear. CDR1 is SEHNR and CDR2 is FQNEAQ in the germline V gene (reference sequence). The V end was cut by 9 bases, the J end by 5 bases, with 19 bases between. This CDR3 region has 14 residues. Here the CDR3 reads CASHAEGLGTEAFF. CDR3 bases: TGTGCCAGTCACGCGGAGGGCTTGGGGACTGAAGCTTTCTTT.